A single sample is the source of the 20 T cell receptor beta chains below, sequenced in a study of neoadjuvant anti-PD-1 for oral cavity cancer. Time point denoted: after neoadjuvant nivolumab, at surgical resection. Only in-frame clones appear in the TCRdb table, and some are missing; sequencing was by immunoSEQ multiplex PCR. The table has roughly 13,000 clones, about 76% seen once. The specimen was PBMCs, collected after nivolumab (anti-PD-1) treatment. The receptors shown here come from a person aged 35 to 85 with oral cavity squamous cell carcinoma.

V and J are TRBV7-8 and TRBJ2-5; TRBD2 might be the D (5 bases). CDR3 size: 15 residues. CDR1 is SGHVS and CDR2 is FQNEAQ in the germline V gene. Trimming left V 0 bases short and J 5 bases short, with 13 bases between. CDR3 residues: CASSLAARVTETQYF. The CDR3 region has the DNA TGTGCCAGCAGCTTAGCGGCGCGGGTAACGGAGACCCAGTACTTC. Full variable domain (missing parts from reference TRBV7-8 and TRBJ2-5): GAGVSQSPRYKVAKRGQDVALRCDPISGHVSLFWYQQALGQGPEFLTYFQNEAQLDKSGLPSDRFFAERPEGSVSTLKIQRTQQEDSAVYLCASSLAARVTETQYFGPGTRLLVL.

The chain carries TRBV11-3 and TRBJ2-3, with D possibly TRBD1 on 5 matching bases. The CDR3 runs to 13 residues. V dropped 5 bases and J dropped 5 bases, with 11 bases sitting between them. Germline lookup yields CDR1 SGHNT and CDR2 YENEEA. CDR3 in amino acids: CASSLQDKDTQYF. CDR3 sequence (DNA): TGTGCCAGCAGCCTCCAGGACAAAGATACGCAGTATTTT.

The rearrangement links TRBV4-2 to TRBJ2-7; perhaps TRBD2 as D (5 bases). Between the trimmed V and J ends, which lost 1 base and 2 bases, there was a span of 15 bases. Germline-derived CDR1 and CDR2 are LGHNA and YNFKEQ. This CDR3 comprises 16 residues. The CDR3 nucleotides are TGTGCCAGCAGCCAAGGGCTTTCTAGCAATACCTACGAGCAGTACTTC. Its translation: CASSQGLSSNTYEQYF.

The chain couples TRBV14 to TRBJ1-2; D uncertain. V lost 1 base, J lost 4 bases, and 13 bases lay in between. There are 15 residues in the CDR3. CDR1 and CDR2 from the germline V gene are SGHDN and FVKESK. Here the CDR3 DNA reads TGTGCCAGCAGCCAAGGCGCGGGCTTGGGCTATGGCTACACCTTC. Translated: CASSQGAGLGYGYTF.

V and J are TRBV7-9 and TRBJ2-7; 14 bases agree with TRBD2. Per germline, CDR1 SEHNR and CDR2 FQNEAQ (reference sequence). The CDR3 extends over 16 amino acids. V gave up 5 bases and J gave up 5 bases; unmatched junction bases: 8. For the CDR3, the DNA is TGTGCCAGCAGCCCAGGGACTAGCGGGAGCAGGGACGAGCAGTACTTC. It is translated as CASSPGTSGSRDEQYF.

The chain is built from TRBV28 and TRBJ2-5; D is ambiguous. V lost 5 bases and J 5 bases, leaving 12 bases between the germline ends. CDR3 length: 13 amino acids. The V gene's germline CDR1 is MDHEN and CDR2 SYDVKM. The CDR3 DNA reads as TGTGCCAGCAGTGGAATCCCTCAGGAGACCCAGTACTTC. Its protein is CASSGIPQETQYF.

This clone was counted a few times. The chain couples TRBV11-2 to TRBJ2-7; 8 positions agree with TRBD2. Germline CDR1 is SGHAT and CDR2 is FQNNGV. After removal of 3 bases from V and 3 bases from J, the junction contained 7 bases not matched to a gene. This CDR3 has 15 residues. CDR3 DNA: TGTGCCAGCAGCTTCCCCACGGGGGGGGACTACGAGCAGTACTTC. Amino acid sequence: CASSFPTGGDYEQYF.

The V and J genes are TRBV11-2 and TRBJ2-6; 8 bases match TRBD1. Germline CDR1 and CDR2: SGHAT and FQNNGV. CDR3 size: 17 residues. J was trimmed by 2 bases and V by 4 bases; bases with no gene match: 7. The CDR3 loop is CASSWTGLYTGANVLTF. CDR3 in DNA: TGTGCCAGCAGCTGGACAGGGTTGTATACTGGGGCCAACGTCCTGACTTTC. The whole variable domain, remainder taken from reference TRBV11-2 and TRBJ2-6, is EAGVAQSPRYKIIEKRQSVAFWCNPISGHATLYWYQQILGQGPKLLIQFQNNGVVDDSQLPKDRFSAERLKGVDSTLKIQPAKLEDSAVYLCASSWTGLYTGANVLTFGAGSRLTVL.

The chain recombines TRBV4-2 with TRBJ2-1; 10 nucleotides align to TRBD2. CDR3 length: 16 residues. The germline CDR1 and CDR2 sequences are LGHNA and YNFKEQ. J gave up 9 bases and V 1 base, and 9 bases lay outside the gene matches. CDR3 amino acids: CASSQGSLAGAGEQFF. CDR3 in DNA: TGTGCCAGCAGCCAAGGGAGCCTAGCGGGAGCGGGTGAGCAGTTCTTC.

This clone appeared a few times. The chain recombines TRBV19 with TRBJ2-7; the D gene is possibly TRBD2 (5 bases). Germline V gene lookup returns CDR1 LNHDA and CDR2 SQIVND (reference sequence). The CDR3 length is 13 residues. Trimming cost V 3 bases and J 2 bases, with 8 bases left between them. CDR3 loop: CASSISETYEQYF. In DNA form, the CDR3 reads TGTGCCAGTAGTATTAGCGAGACCTACGAGCAGTACTTC.

This rearrangement joins TRBV5-1 to TRBJ2-5, with TRBD1 as a possible D gene (6 bases). Germline V gives CDR1 SGHRS, CDR2 YFSETQ. V lost 6 bases and J 2 bases, leaving 17 bases between the germline ends. The CDR3 spans 15 residues. CDR3: CASNIRTVGQETQYF. In DNA form, the CDR3 reads TGCGCCAGCAACATCCGGACAGTCGGGCAAGAGACCCAGTACTTC.

The J gene is TRBJ1-1, the V gene TRBV7-9, with D uncertain. The germline CDR1 and CDR2 sequences are SEHNR and FQNEAQ (reference sequence). V gave up 2 bases and J gave up 6 bases, with 10 bases separating them. This CDR3 is 13 amino acids long. The CDR3 is CASSLQTGAEAFF. CDR3 DNA sequence: TGTGCCAGCAGCTTACAGACTGGGGCTGAAGCTTTCTTT. The complete variable domain, with remaining parts taken from reference TRBV7-9 and TRBJ1-1, reads DTGVSQNPRHKITKRGQNVTFRCDPISEHNRLYWYRQTLGQGPEFLTYFQNEAQLEKSRLLSDRFSAERPKGSFSTLEIQRTEQGDSAMYLCASSLQTGAEAFFGQGTRLTVV.

This chain links TRBV5-6 with TRBJ1-1; D not certain. The CDR3 consists of 12 residues. Germline V gene data show CDR1 as SGHDT and CDR2 as YYEEEE. Trimming removed 0 bases from V and 8 bases from J, with 8 bases in between. The DNA of the CDR3 is TGTGCCAGCAGCTTGGCCGGGATCGAAGCTTTCTTT. Its protein is CASSLAGIEAFF.

This clone showed up just a few times. The rearrangement links TRBV27 to TRBJ2-7; D may be TRBD1 or TRBD2 (5 bases each). The V gene's germline CDR1 is MNHEY and CDR2 SMNVEV (reference sequence). The CDR3 has 14 residues. V was pared by 4 bases and J by 5 bases, with 15 bases between. The CDR3 nucleotides are TGTGCCAGCAGTTCCCTTTCTAGGGACCACGAGCAGTACTTC. Translation gives CASSSLSRDHEQYF.

This clone has a handful of counts. The rearrangement uses TRBV7-9 and TRBJ2-3; D possibly corresponds to TRBD2 (5 bases). The germline V gene encodes CDR1 SEHNR and CDR2 FQNEAQ (reference sequence). The length of the CDR3 is 15 residues. The ends were cut back, 3 bases at V and 1 base at J, with 11 bases in the middle. The CDR3 spells CASSFEGSGTDTQYF. CDR3 bases: TGTGCCAGCAGCTTCGAGGGTTCGGGCACAGATACGCAGTATTTT.

V gene TRBV5-6 combines with J gene TRBJ2-3; D is possibly TRBD1 (5 bases). The CDR3 runs 17 residues. Germline V lookup: CDR1 SGHDT, CDR2 YYEEEE. V gave up 4 bases and J gave up 2 bases, with 20 bases separating them. CDR3 in DNA: TGTGCCAGCAGCATAGGGTTAACAGGAGTCTACACAGATACGCAGTATTTT. This translates into CASSIGLTGVYTDTQYF.

The chain is built from TRBV6-5 and TRBJ1-1, with D uncertain. The CDR3 spans 13 residues. Germline lookup yields CDR1 MNHEY and CDR2 SVGAGI. Trimming removed 4 bases from V and 3 bases from J, with 9 bases in between. CDR3 nucleotide sequence: TGTGCCAGCAGTTTTGGGCGGGACACTGAAGCTTTCTTT. Its protein is CASSFGRDTEAFF.

The V gene is TRBV6-1, the J gene TRBJ2-5; 13 nucleotides line up with TRBD2. The V gene end was trimmed by 4 bases and the J gene end by 5 bases; junction bases not matched to a gene: 10. Germline CDR1 MNHNS, CDR2 SASEGT. CDR3 length: 17 amino acids. The CDR3 sequence: CASSGELAGGPGETQYF. The DNA of the CDR3 is TGTGCCAGCAGTGGGGAACTAGCGGGAGGGCCCGGGGAGACCCAGTACTTC.

The table lists this clone with a count of one. The chain joins TRBV27 to TRBJ2-7; 7 bases line up with TRBD2. This CDR3 has 11 amino acids. Germline V gene lookup returns CDR1 MNHEY and CDR2 SMNVEV (reference sequence). CDR3 coding DNA: TGTGCGAGCGGGGCGGCCTACGAGCAGTACTTC. Its translation is CASGAAYEQYF.

The chain carries TRBV4-2 and TRBJ1-2; TRBD1 might be the D (5 bases). The germline gives CDR1 LGHNA, CDR2 YNFKEQ. This CDR3 spans 15 amino acids. V was pared by 0 bases and J by 1 base, with 9 bases between. The CDR3 reads CASSQDDRNNYGYTF. Written as DNA, the CDR3 is TGTGCCAGCAGCCAAGACGACAGAAATAACTATGGCTACACCTTC.